This TCR beta chain was obtained from a study of cytomegalovirus exposure and HLA in healthy donors. In this sample, this clone turned up once. Profiling relied on immunoSEQ multiplex PCR, and the TCRdb table lists in-frame clones only, not all of them. This sample has about 250,000 clones, with more than 75% found just once. The CDR3 runs to 13 residues. Germline V gene lookup returns CDR1 MGHRA and CDR2 YSYEKL. J lost 14 bases, V lost 0 bases, and 7 bases had no gene match. The sample consisted of PBMCs. V and J are TRBV4-1 and TRBJ1-5; 7 bases map to TRBD1. This clonotype was obtained from a man aged 18-30 years in good health and CMV-seronegative. CDR3 residues: CASSQDGAGGKHF. The CDR3 DNA sequence: TGCGCCAGCAGCCAAGATGGCGCAGGGGGAAAGCATTTT.